The 5 T cell receptor beta chains presented below share a single source sample, sequenced in a study of regulatory T cells in long-lasting Graves disease. The authors built TCR beta libraries using iRepertoire HTBI primers and Arm-PCR of CDR3 regions. TCRdb reprocessed the multiplex PCR reads via MiXCR and lists one record per CDR3 protein. The sample yields 600,000 to 800,000 distinct CDR3 sequences, approximately 29% seen once. As to time point: persistent/refractory GD, antithyroid drugs over 5 years with positive TRAb. Isolated PBMC RNA provided the starting material for the TCR library. Source: peripheral blood mononuclear cells (PBMCs), taken when the disease was refractory, from a patient treated with antithyroid drugs. The receptors stem from a female donor with Graves disease.

This clonotype came up many times. This chain joins TRBV2 and TRBJ1-5; D is uncertain. Germline V gives CDR1 SNHLY, CDR2 FYNNEI. The V end lost 0 bases, the J end lost 1 base, and 10 bases lay between the germline ends. There are 16 residues in the CDR3. CDR3 in amino acids: CASSEASGRSNQPQHF. CDR3 DNA sequence: TGTGCCAGCAGTGAAGCCTCAGGACGGAGCAATCAGCCCCAGCATTTT.

CDR3 nucleotides: TGTGCCAGCAGCGTAGGGGGAAGAAGGACTGAAGCTTTCTTT. This translates into CASSVGGRRTEAFF. V is TRBV9 and J is TRBJ1-1; the D is unclear. CDR3 length: 14 residues. Trimming shortened V by 0 bases and J by 5 bases, and 11 bases separated the two germline ends. Germline-derived CDR1 and CDR2 are SGDLS and YYNGEE.

This clonotype was seen at least ten times. The chain recombines TRBV12-3 or TRBV12-4 with TRBJ1-4; D remains ambiguous. The ends were cut back, 4 bases at V and 0 bases at J, with 9 bases in the middle. The CDR3 is made up of 15 amino acids. CDR3: CASSSAGATNEKLFF. CDR3 in DNA: TGTGCCAGCAGTTCTGCGGGAGCAACTAATGAAAAACTGTTTTTT.

In this sample, this clonotype turned up a few times. The rearrangement links TRBV10-2 to TRBJ1-5; 9 nucleotides align to TRBD1. Germline assignment: CDR1 WSHSY and CDR2 SAAADI. This CDR3 is built from 15 residues. V lost 3 bases and J lost 8; bases outside the gene matches: 8. The CDR3 sequence: CASSDTGTGREPQHF. The CDR3 coding sequence is TGCGCCAGCAGTGATACCGGGACAGGGCGGGAGCCCCAGCATTTT.

CDR3 sequence (DNA): TGTGCCAGCAGCTTGGATTTGGACATAGTAACTAATGAAAAACTGTTTTTT. Protein sequence: CASSLDLDIVTNEKLFF. The chain recombines TRBV5-5 with TRBJ1-4; tentatively, D is TRBD1 (5 bases). The CDR3 spans 17 residues. Germline CDR1 is SGHKS and CDR2 is YYEKEE (reference sequence). V was clipped by 0 bases and J by 1 base, with 13 bases between them.